The rows below give T cell receptor beta chains drawn from one sample of a study of OX40 agonist ivuxolimab in advanced cancers. The assay was immunoSEQ multiplex PCR, and TCRdb's table has in-frame clones only and misses some. The table shows 50,000 to 55,000 clones, with around 91% occurring only once. The source was CD4+ or CD8+ T cells sorted from blood, collected in a trial of the OX40 agonist ivuxolimab. The source of these receptors is an adult with an advanced solid tumor such as melanoma, head and neck, liver or kidney cancer. Both conserved end residues are part of each CDR3. A D gene is named only where the DNA matches it firmly. Not every row has a clone size; where given, it reads once, few, many or a size class.

v_gene: TRBV5-8
len: 13
abundance: -
d_gene: TRBD2
j_gene: TRBJ2-1
CDR3aa: CASSPREGDEQFF
CDR3nt: TGTGCCAGCAGCCCGAGGGAGGGCGATGAGCAGTTCTTC

v_gene: TRBV30
len: 16
abundance: -
d_gene: -
j_gene: TRBJ1-1
CDR3aa: CAWSPIQDWSNTEAFF
CDR3nt: TGTGCCTGGAGTCCAATCCAGGACTGGTCGAACACTGAAGCTTTCTTT

v_gene: TRBV28
len: 15
abundance: -
d_gene: -
j_gene: TRBJ2-3
CDR3aa: CASSLAGRGTDTQYF
CDR3nt: TGTGCCAGCAGTTTAGCCGGGAGAGGTACAGATACGCAGTATTTT

v_gene: TRBV7-3
len: 18
abundance: -
d_gene: -
j_gene: TRBJ2-6
CDR3aa: CASSLTTVGGSGANVLTF
CDR3nt: TGTGCCAGCAGCTTAACGACCGTTGGGGGCTCTGGGGCCAACGTCCTGACTTTC

v_gene: TRBV4-2
len: 14
abundance: -
d_gene: -
j_gene: TRBJ1-2
CDR3aa: CASSPYGGLYGYTF
CDR3nt: TGTGCCAGCAGCCCCTACGGGGGCCTCTATGGCTACACCTTC

v_gene: TRBV30
len: 12
abundance: -
d_gene: -
j_gene: TRBJ1-1
CDR3aa: CALGREGTEAFF
CDR3nt: TGTGCCCTCGGGCGCGAGGGGACTGAAGCTTTCTTT

v_gene: TRBV28
len: 13
abundance: -
d_gene: -
j_gene: TRBJ2-4
CDR3aa: CASSLSFRGNQYF
CDR3nt: TGTGCCAGCAGCTTATCTTTTCGGGGAAATCAGTACTTC

v_gene: TRBV2
len: 16
abundance: few
d_gene: -
j_gene: TRBJ1-6
CDR3aa: CASSEEGLANNSPLHF
CDR3nt: TGTGCCAGCAGTGAAGAGGGTTTGGCAAATAATTCACCCCTCCACTTT

v_gene: TRBV19
len: 13
abundance: -
d_gene: -
j_gene: TRBJ2-5
CDR3aa: CASSPEGKETQYF
CDR3nt: TGTGCCAGTAGCCCGGAGGGGAAAGAGACCCAGTACTTC

v_gene: TRBV5-4
len: 13
abundance: -
d_gene: TRBD2
j_gene: TRBJ2-5
CDR3aa: CASTLSGAETQYF
CDR3nt: TGTGCCAGCACCCTCAGCGGGGCGGAGACCCAGTACTTC

v_gene: TRBV5-4
len: 16
abundance: -
d_gene: TRBD1
j_gene: TRBJ2-1
CDR3aa: CASSHGQGGSYNEQFF
CDR3nt: TGTGCCAGCAGCCACGGACAGGGTGGTTCCTACAATGAGCAGTTCTTC

v_gene: TRBV28
len: 14
abundance: once
d_gene: -
j_gene: TRBJ1-5
CDR3aa: CASSFRQSYQPQHF
CDR3nt: TGTGCCAGCAGTTTCCGGCAGTCCTATCAGCCCCAGCATTTT

v_gene: TRBV10-3
len: 14
abundance: once
d_gene: -
j_gene: TRBJ1-5
CDR3aa: CATATDKRNQPQHF
CDR3nt: TGTGCCACCGCTACGGACAAGCGGAATCAGCCCCAGCATTTT

v_gene: TRBV28
len: 15
abundance: once
d_gene: -
j_gene: TRBJ2-1
CDR3aa: CATISSDTSYNEQFF
CDR3nt: TGTGCCACCATATCATCGGACACGAGCTACAATGAGCAGTTCTTC

v_gene: TRBV30
len: 18
abundance: -
d_gene: -
j_gene: TRBJ1-2
CDR3aa: CAWSQGLESGRLNYGYTF
CDR3nt: TGTGCCTGGAGTCAAGGACTTGAATCGGGTCGGCTAAACTATGGCTACACCTTC

v_gene: TRBV7-2
len: 15
abundance: few
d_gene: TRBD2
j_gene: TRBJ2-7
CDR3aa: CASSRTSGGAGEQYF
CDR3nt: TGTGCCAGCAGCCGCACTAGCGGGGGGGCGGGGGAGCAGTACTTC

v_gene: TRBV30
len: 12
abundance: -
d_gene: -
j_gene: TRBJ2-3
CDR3aa: CAWRQDTDTQYF
CDR3nt: TGTGCCTGGAGACAGGACACAGATACGCAGTATTTT

v_gene: TRBV28
len: 12
abundance: -
d_gene: -
j_gene: TRBJ1-2
CDR3aa: CASSSGQYGYTF
CDR3nt: TGTGCCAGCAGTTCAGGACAATATGGCTACACCTTC

v_gene: TRBV7-6
len: 13
abundance: -
d_gene: -
j_gene: TRBJ2-2
CDR3aa: CASSLSNTGELFF
CDR3nt: TGTGCCAGCAGCCTAAGTAACACCGGGGAGCTGTTTTTT

v_gene: TRBV2
len: 15
abundance: once
d_gene: -
j_gene: TRBJ2-1
CDR3aa: CASKSEVGYNSEQFF
CDR3nt: TGTGCCAGCAAGTCCGAAGTTGGGTACAATAGTGAGCAGTTCTTC

v_gene: TRBV7-8
len: 14
abundance: -
d_gene: -
j_gene: TRBJ1-1
CDR3aa: CASSLQGLNTEAFF
CDR3nt: TGTGCCAGCAGCTTGCAGGGACTAAACACTGAAGCTTTCTTT

v_gene: TRBV5-4
len: 14
abundance: -
d_gene: -
j_gene: TRBJ2-1
CDR3aa: CASSTLGAYNEQFF
CDR3nt: TGTGCCAGCAGCACATTGGGAGCCTACAATGAGCAGTTCTTC

v_gene: TRBV19
len: 16
abundance: -
d_gene: TRBD2
j_gene: TRBJ2-2
CDR3aa: CATGGVGGRDTGELFF
CDR3nt: TGTGCCACAGGCGGAGTGGGCGGGAGAGACACCGGGGAGCTGTTTTTT

v_gene: TRBV27
len: 15
abundance: -
d_gene: -
j_gene: TRBJ1-4
CDR3aa: CASSPPGAANEKLFF
CDR3nt: TGTGCCAGCAGCCCACCGGGCGCCGCTAATGAAAAACTGTTTTTT

v_gene: TRBV11-3
len: 16
abundance: -
d_gene: -
j_gene: TRBJ2-2
CDR3aa: CASSLGAQANTGELFF
CDR3nt: TGTGCCAGCAGCTTAGGGGCACAGGCGAACACCGGGGAGCTGTTTTTT

v_gene: TRBV6-1
len: 14
abundance: -
d_gene: -
j_gene: TRBJ1-1
CDR3aa: CASSPSRAGTEAFF
CDR3nt: TGTGCCAGCAGTCCCTCGAGGGCGGGGACTGAAGCTTTCTTT

v_gene: TRBV7-9
len: 14
abundance: -
d_gene: -
j_gene: TRBJ1-1
CDR3aa: CASSLGVLNTEAFF
CDR3nt: TGTGCCAGCAGCTTAGGCGTACTGAACACTGAAGCTTTCTTT

v_gene: TRBV7-9
len: 15
abundance: -
d_gene: TRBD2
j_gene: TRBJ2-7
CDR3aa: CASSLGLAETYEQYF
CDR3nt: TGTGCCAGCAGCTTGGGACTAGCGGAGACCTACGAGCAGTACTTC

v_gene: TRBV6-5
len: 13
abundance: -
d_gene: TRBD1
j_gene: TRBJ2-6
CDR3aa: CATRGLGANVLTF
CDR3nt: TGTGCCACAAGGGGGCTCGGGGCCAACGTCCTGACTTTC

v_gene: TRBV7-2
len: 14
abundance: -
d_gene: -
j_gene: TRBJ2-7
CDR3aa: CASSLGGASYEQYF
CDR3nt: TGTGCCAGCAGCTTAGGAGGGGCGTCCTACGAGCAGTACTTC

v_gene: TRBV19
len: 16
abundance: -
d_gene: TRBD2
j_gene: TRBJ2-6
CDR3aa: CASSMGGTSGANVLTF
CDR3nt: TGTGCCAGTAGTATGGGGGGGACCTCTGGGGCCAACGTCCTGACTTTC

v_gene: TRBV6-5
len: 14
abundance: once
d_gene: TRBD1
j_gene: TRBJ2-5
CDR3aa: CASSYRGTGETQYF
CDR3nt: TGTGCCAGCAGTTACCGAGGGACAGGGGAGACCCAGTACTTC

v_gene: TRBV5-4
len: 14
abundance: -
d_gene: -
j_gene: TRBJ2-7
CDR3aa: CASSPVQGGYEQYF
CDR3nt: TGTGCCAGCAGCCCGGTACAGGGAGGCTACGAGCAGTACTTC

v_gene: TRBV7-9
len: 14
abundance: -
d_gene: TRBD1
j_gene: TRBJ1-1
CDR3aa: CASSLARGTGEAFF
CDR3nt: TGTGCCAGCAGCTTAGCCCGTGGGACAGGGGAAGCTTTCTTT

v_gene: TRBV19
len: 15
abundance: -
d_gene: TRBD2
j_gene: TRBJ2-1
CDR3aa: CASSMERGGYNEQFF
CDR3nt: TGTGCCAGTAGTATGGAGCGGGGAGGGTACAATGAGCAGTTCTTC

v_gene: TRBV7-2
len: 14
abundance: -
d_gene: -
j_gene: TRBJ1-2
CDR3aa: CASSPPTGVGGYTF
CDR3nt: TGTGCCAGCAGCCCCCCGACGGGGGTGGGTGGCTACACCTTC

v_gene: TRBV11-2
len: 15
abundance: once
d_gene: -
j_gene: TRBJ2-5
CDR3aa: CASSPAYIYQETQYF
CDR3nt: TGTGCCAGCAGCCCAGCTTACATCTACCAAGAGACCCAGTACTTC

v_gene: TRBV18
len: 15
abundance: -
d_gene: -
j_gene: TRBJ1-1
CDR3aa: CASSTQTGLNTEAFF
CDR3nt: TGTGCCAGCTCAACCCAAACAGGTCTGAACACTGAAGCTTTCTTT

v_gene: TRBV19
len: 13
abundance: -
d_gene: -
j_gene: TRBJ1-5
CDR3aa: CASSIGEAQPQHF
CDR3nt: TGTGCCAGTAGTATAGGGGAAGCTCAGCCCCAGCATTTT

v_gene: TRBV7-6
len: 16
abundance: -
d_gene: -
j_gene: TRBJ2-2
CDR3aa: CASTANAGAHTGELFF
CDR3nt: TGTGCCAGCACCGCCAACGCGGGGGCCCACACCGGGGAGCTGTTTTTT

v_gene: TRBV5-6
len: 15
abundance: once
d_gene: -
j_gene: TRBJ1-1
CDR3aa: CASSLEIYGNTEAFF
CDR3nt: TGTGCCAGCAGCTTGGAGATTTACGGGAACACTGAAGCTTTCTTT

v_gene: TRBV18
len: 14
abundance: -
d_gene: TRBD1
j_gene: TRBJ1-1
CDR3aa: CASSPPGDRSEAFF
CDR3nt: TGTGCCAGCTCACCACCTGGGGACAGGTCTGAGGCTTTCTTT

v_gene: TRBV29-1
len: 12
abundance: -
d_gene: TRBD1
j_gene: TRBJ2-7
CDR3aa: CSARDSPYEQYF
CDR3nt: TGCAGCGCTAGGGACAGCCCCTACGAGCAGTACTTC

v_gene: TRBV25-1
len: 14
abundance: -
d_gene: -
j_gene: TRBJ1-2
CDR3aa: CASSDNYQGYGYTF
CDR3nt: TGTGCCAGCAGTGACAATTATCAGGGGTATGGCTACACCTTC

v_gene: TRBV6-1
len: 12
abundance: -
d_gene: -
j_gene: TRBJ2-3
CDR3aa: CASSFGGDTQYF
CDR3nt: TGTGCCAGCAGCTTTGGGGGGGATACGCAGTATTTT

v_gene: TRBV28
len: 15
abundance: -
d_gene: TRBD2
j_gene: TRBJ2-1
CDR3aa: CASSLGLAGYNEQFF
CDR3nt: TGTGCCAGCAGTCTGGGACTAGCGGGTTACAATGAGCAGTTCTTC

v_gene: TRBV18
len: 15
abundance: -
d_gene: -
j_gene: TRBJ2-1
CDR3aa: CASSRGGPKIDEQFF
CDR3nt: TGTGCCAGCTCCCGCGGCGGACCAAAGATCGATGAGCAGTTCTTC